This T cell receptor beta chain emerged from a study of cytomegalovirus exposure and HLA in healthy donors. Study-level results: Sequencing artifact likely explains a cluster of highly shared sequence variants. In a later analysis, at a false discovery rate of 0.05, 16,951 TCR beta sequences matched HLA alleles. A later look showed TCR association rates differing by HLA locus, highest for DRB1 and lowest for HLA-C. Roughly uniform depth of sequencing across donors was assumed in presence/absence analyses.

As to this clone: Antigen: not known.

Amplification used 60 Vbeta primers and 13 Jbeta primers. Data came from immunoSEQ multiplex PCR; TCRdb stores just in-frame clones and leaves some out. Of under 200,000 clones listed, around 80% are singletons. The CDR3 loop spans 19 amino acids. V gave up 2 bases and J gave up 3 bases, with 22 bases separating them. The V gene's germline CDR1 is MGHRA and CDR2 YSYEKL. The source material was PBMCs. The chain carries TRBV4-1 and TRBJ2-2; D perhaps matches TRBD1 (7 bases). The source is a male donor in good health and CMV-seronegative. The CDR3 DNA is TGCGCCAGCAGCCAACCGGGGGAAAGGGGGCGAAGGGACACCGGGGAGCTGTTTTTT. Translation gives CASSQPGERGRRDTGELFF.